The 6 T cell receptor beta chains below all came from one sample that was sequenced in a study of PD-1 blockade in classical Hodgkin lymphoma. The time point here: cycle 4 day 1 (C4D1), after less than 7 weeks of nivolumab. The patients all showed relapse after autologous stem cell transplantation, while their brentuximab vedotin exposure varied. Sequencing was performed with immunoSEQ multiplex PCR; in TCRdb, only in-frame clones are kept and a portion is missing. Of 75,000 to 100,000 clones listed, approximately 94% are singletons. Source: peripheral blood mononuclear cells (PBMCs), taken before the fourth cycle of nivolumab. The receptors come from a human donor with classical Hodgkin lymphoma.

V and J are TRBV7-9 and TRBJ2-6, with D possibly TRBD1 on 6 matching bases. With 5 bases removed from V and 0 bases from J, the gap between germline ends came to 17 bases. The CDR3 has 18 residues. Germline values: CDR1 SEHNR, CDR2 FQNEAQ (reference sequence). Here the CDR3 DNA reads TGTGCCAGCAGCCAAACTACAGGGAGCGCCTCTGGGGCCAACGTCCTGACTTTC. Translation: CASSQTTGSASGANVLTF.

The chain is built from TRBV11-2 and TRBJ1-6; possibly TRBD1 for D (5 bases). This CDR3 has 15 residues. V was shortened by 3 bases and J by 7 bases, with 13 bases between the two germline ends. The germline V gene encodes CDR1 SGHAT and CDR2 FQNNGV. The CDR3 DNA follows: TGTGCCAGCAGCTTCGCGGGGCAGTCAAATTCACCCCTCCACTTT. Translating gives CASSFAGQSNSPLHF.

This clone was observed a few times. The chain recombines TRBV30 with TRBJ1-1; 8 positions match TRBD1. The CDR3 spans 14 residues. With 0 bases clipped from V and 5 bases from J, the junction kept 5 bases outside the gene matches. The germline V gene has CDR1 GTSNPN and CDR2 SVGIG (reference sequence). The CDR3 coding sequence is TGTGCCTGGAGTGTAACAGGGGGATTTACTGAAGCTTTCTTT. Translating it yields CAWSVTGGFTEAFF.

The chain has TRBV5-1 and TRBJ2-2; D ambiguous. The CDR3 runs 13 residues. The V end lost 4 bases, the J end lost 6 bases, and 10 bases lay between the germline ends. Looked up from germline, CDR1 is SGHRS and CDR2 is YFSETQ. The CDR3: CASSILPAGELFF. CDR3 in DNA: TGCGCCAGCAGCATTTTGCCGGCCGGGGAGCTGTTTTTT.

This clone was seen only once. The chain uses TRBV9 and TRBJ1-3; no firm D call. There are 13 residues in the CDR3. The germline gives CDR1 SGDLS, CDR2 YYNGEE. V lost 0 bases, J lost 4 bases, and 5 bases lay in between. CDR3 sequence: CASSVDGGNTIYF. In DNA, the CDR3 is TGTGCCAGCAGCGTAGACGGAGGAAACACCATATATTTT.

The chain combines TRBV30 with TRBJ1-1, with D perhaps TRBD1 (5 bases). The CDR3 has 14 amino acids. CDR1 GTSNPN and CDR2 SVGIG come from the germline V gene (reference sequence). Trimming removed 0 bases from V and 1 base from J, with 9 bases in between. CDR3 in DNA: TGTGCCTGGAGTGTATGGGGGGGGAACACTGAAGCTTTCTTT. Its protein product is CAWSVWGGNTEAFF.